These 31 T cell receptor beta chains originate from one sample sequenced in a study of Graves' ophthalmopathy and Graves' hyperthyroidism. Using RNA transcripts, the TCR beta CDR3 regions were amplified. An opening RT-PCR round employed HTBI primers and preceded a second-round multiplex PCR. MiXCR was run by TCRdb on the multiplex PCR reads, yielding one entry per CDR3 protein. The sample has around 1.1 million distinct CDR3 sequences, 35% to 45% seen once; the top ten hold approximately 10%. The specimen was peripheral blood or thyroid tissue (not recorded which). These receptors originate from an adult man with Graves' hyperthyroidism.

V gene TRBV10-3 combines with J gene TRBJ1-6, with 7 bases that match TRBD1. CDR1 and CDR2 (germline): ENHRY, SYGVKD. Germline trimming cut 10 bases from V and 7 bases from J; bases unmatched to any gene: 10. There are 14 residues in the CDR3. CDR3 sequence (DNA): TGTGCCAGCAAACCGGGACAGAGAAATTCACCCCTCCACTTT. Protein sequence: CASKPGQRNSPLHF.

This clonotype was counted ten times or more. The CDR3 is CASRRENTEAFF. The CDR3 DNA sequence: TGTGCCAGCAGGAGGGAGAACACTGAAGCTTTCTTT. This sequence joins TRBV7-9 and TRBJ1-1; D is unclear. Trimming shortened V by 6 bases and J by 1 base, and 6 bases separated the two germline ends. The germline V gene encodes CDR1 SEHNR and CDR2 FQNEAQ (reference sequence). This CDR3 region has 12 residues.

This clonotype came up many times. The gene calls are TRBV7-6 and TRBJ1-4; D remains unclear. Trimming left V 6 bases short and J 6 bases short, with 11 bases between. This CDR3 comprises 13 residues. Per germline, CDR1 SGHVS and CDR2 FNYEAQ. The CDR3 bases are TGTGCCAGCAGTTCCCGGGCCCATGAAAAACTGTTTTTT. Translation gives CASSSRAHEKLFF.

J is TRBJ1-4 and V is TRBV5-1; D ambiguous. The germline V and J ends were trimmed by 2 bases and 4 bases, with 18 bases remaining between them. CDR1 is SGHRS and CDR2 is YFSETQ in the germline V gene. The CDR3 runs to 17 residues. CDR3 sequence (DNA): TGCGCCAGCAGCTTACTACGGCGGGCCCGGAGTAATGAAAAACTGTTTTTT. Residues: CASSLLRRARSNEKLFF.

This clonotype was counted ten times or more. This chain uses TRBV12-3 or TRBV12-4 with TRBJ1-4, with D tentatively TRBD1 (6 bases). This CDR3 is built from 14 residues. Deletions cut 5 bases from V and 8 bases from J, with 15 bases between. The CDR3 region has the DNA TGTGCCAGCAGTCGGACAGCCAAGGAGGAAAAACTGTTTTTT. Protein: CASSRTAKEEKLFF.

This clonotype was seen at least ten times. This chain joins TRBV5-8 and TRBJ2-6, with unresolved D. The CDR3 has 13 amino acids. CDR1 and CDR2 (germline): SGHTS, YDEGEE. The V end lost 5 bases, the J end lost 4 bases, and 7 bases lay between the germline ends. CDR3 in amino acids: CASSSQGANVLTF. The CDR3 DNA reads TGTGCCAGCAGTTCCCAGGGGGCCAACGTCCTGACTTTC.

The gene calls are TRBV7-9 and TRBJ2-7, with 9 bases fitting TRBD1. The CDR3 loop spans 15 amino acids. Germline V gene lookup returns CDR1 SEHNR and CDR2 FQNEAQ (reference sequence). The V and J ends lost 2 bases and 4 bases, in that order; junction bases with no gene match: 6. CDR3 amino acids: CASSLTTGGRYEQYF. DNA of the CDR3: TGTGCCAGCAGCTTAACGACAGGGGGTCGGTACGAGCAGTACTTC.

Worth noting for this clonotype: With a much larger clone just one base away, this may be a read error. The V and J genes are TRBV10-3 and TRBJ1-2; perhaps TRBD1 as D (5 bases). The CDR3 extends over 13 amino acids. Germline loops: CDR1 ENHRY, CDR2 SYGVKD. This CDR3 reads CATSYWGGYGYTF. Here the CDR3 DNA reads TGTGCCACCAGTTACTGGGGGGGTTATGGCTACACCTTC.

This clonotype was counted at least ten times. V gene TRBV12-3 or TRBV12-4 combines with J gene TRBJ2-5; D not certain. The CDR3 has 14 amino acids. V was shortened by 4 bases and J by 4 bases, with 13 bases between the two germline ends. The CDR3, as DNA: TGTGCCAGCAGTTCGTCGCAGGATATAGAGACCCAGTACTTC. This encodes CASSSSQDIETQYF.

This clonotype has only one observation. The chain couples TRBV14 to TRBJ2-7; tentatively, D is TRBD2 (5 bases). V was pared by 0 bases and J by 4 bases, with 13 bases between. The CDR3 is 15 amino acids. CDR1 and CDR2 from the germline V gene are SGHDN and FVKESK. The CDR3 DNA is TGTGCCAGCAGCCAAGATGTGGGTAGGGAGTACGAGCAGTACTTC. It is translated as CASSQDVGREYEQYF.

This clonotype came up a few times. This chain uses TRBV14 with TRBJ2-7, with a possible D match to TRBD2 (5 bases). V shed 1 base and J shed 2 bases, with 15 bases lying between them. Germline lookup yields CDR1 SGHDN and CDR2 FVKESK. The CDR3 runs to 16 residues. CDR3 DNA sequence: TGTGCCAGCAGCCAAGGGATAGCGCGTGGACCCTACGAGCAGTACTTC. Protein: CASSQGIARGPYEQYF. The full variable domain, in which reference TRBV14 and TRBJ2-7 provide the parts outside the CDR3, is EAGVTQFPSHSVIEKGQTVTLRCDPISGHDNLYWYRRVMGKEIKFLLHFVKESKQDESGMPNNRFLAERTGGTYSTLKVQPAELEDSGVYFCASSQGIARGPYEQYFGPGTRLTVT.

This clonotype was counted only a few times. The chain recombines TRBV19 with TRBJ1-1; D is perhaps TRBD1 (5 bases). This CDR3 comprises 11 residues. V lost 11 bases and J 4 bases, leaving 11 bases between the germline ends. The germline V gene encodes CDR1 LNHDA and CDR2 SQIVND (reference sequence). The CDR3 sequence: CAGRRGTEAFF. Here the CDR3 DNA reads TGTGCCGGTCGAAGGGGCACTGAAGCTTTCTTT.

This chain connects TRBV2 to TRBJ2-7, with 14 bases lining up with TRBD2. The germline gives CDR1 SNHLY, CDR2 FYNNEI. The CDR3 has 15 amino acids. J gave up 6 bases and V 7 bases, and 8 bases lay outside the gene matches. CDR3 DNA: TGTGCCAGCAAGGGGACTAGCGGGAGTCTTTTCGAGCAGTACTTC. Its translation is CASKGTSGSLFEQYF. The whole variable domain, remainder taken from reference TRBV2 and TRBJ2-7, is EPEVTQTPSHQVTQMGQEVILRCVPISNHLYFYWYRQILGQKVEFLVSFYNNEISEKSEIFDDQFSVERPDGSNFTLKIRSTKLEDSAMYFCASKGTSGSLFEQYFGPGTRLTVT.

The chain joins TRBV25-1 to TRBJ1-6, with TRBD1 identical over 9 bases. Germline V gives CDR1 MGHDK, CDR2 SYGVNS. V shed 8 bases and J 7 bases; nucleotides not matched to a gene: 3. The length of the CDR3 is 13 residues. This CDR3 reads CASQDRGNSPLHF. The CDR3 nucleotides read TGTGCCAGCCAGGACAGGGGCAATTCACCCCTCCACTTT.

The gene calls are TRBV28 and TRBJ1-5, with TRBD1 matching 7 bases. J lost 4 bases, V lost 8 bases, and 5 bases had no gene match. CDR1 is MDHEN and CDR2 is SYDVKM in the germline V gene. The CDR3 is made up of 13 amino acids. The CDR3, as DNA: TGTGCCAGCCAAGGGACAGAAAATCAGCCCCAGCATTTT. Its protein product is CASQGTENQPQHF.

This clonotype appeared a few times. The chain couples TRBV7-8 to TRBJ2-2, with TRBD1 as a possible D gene (5 bases). Trimming removed 0 bases at V and 5 bases at J, with 16 bases between. The germline V gene encodes CDR1 SGHVS and CDR2 FQNEAQ. There are 17 residues in the CDR3. As DNA, the CDR3 is TGTGCCAGCAGCTTAGCGCAGGGTCCCTTGTTTACCGGGGAGCTGTTTTTT. Its protein is CASSLAQGPLFTGELFF.

The chain is built from TRBV13 and TRBJ1-1, with 9 bases matching TRBD1. Germline CDR1 and CDR2: PRHDT and FYEKMQ (reference sequence). The CDR3 has 15 amino acids. The V gene end was trimmed by 6 bases and the J gene end by 1 base; junction bases not matched to a gene: 6. This CDR3 reads CASSLKQGANTEAFF. The CDR3 nucleotides are TGTGCCAGCAGTCTAAAACAGGGGGCGAACACTGAAGCTTTCTTT.

The V gene is TRBV20-1, the J gene TRBJ2-7, with D tentatively TRBD2 (6 bases). This CDR3 is built from 13 residues. Germline V gives CDR1 DFQATT, CDR2 SNEGSKA (reference sequence). Between the trimmed V and J ends, which lost 6 bases and 3 bases, there was a span of 15 bases. CDR3 in DNA: TGCAGTGCAAAGCACAGGAGGGACTACGAGCAGTACTTC. Encoded protein: CSAKHRRDYEQYF.

In its sample, this clonotype was seen many times. V gene TRBV16 combines with J gene TRBJ2-7; 9 positions match TRBD2. Looked up from germline, CDR1 is KGHSY and CDR2 is FQNENV. V lost 4 bases to trimming and J lost 4 bases; unmatched junction nucleotides: 8. This CDR3 has 15 amino acids. The CDR3 loop reads CASSLTGTSRYEQYF. The CDR3 coding sequence is TGTGCCAGCAGCCTTACCGGGACTAGCCGTTACGAGCAGTACTTC.

This clonotype was seen many times. This rearrangement joins TRBV10-3 to TRBJ1-1; D is undetermined. The CDR3 is 13 residues long. Germline CDR1 and CDR2: ENHRY and SYGVKD. The V end was cut by 10 bases, the J end by 0 bases, with 12 bases between. The CDR3 protein is CASSGELNTEAFF. In DNA form, the CDR3 reads TGTGCCAGCAGCGGAGAACTGAACACTGAAGCTTTCTTT.

Notes on this clonotype: A read error may be the cause here, since a much bigger clone is one base away. The chain has TRBV29-1 and TRBJ2-1; no definite D call. V dropped 0 bases and J dropped 4 bases, with 7 bases sitting between them. The CDR3 is 13 amino acids. Germline CDR1 SQVTM, CDR2 ANQGSEA. This chain's CDR3 is CSVEDSGYNEQFF. Here the CDR3 DNA reads TGCAGCGTTGAAGATTCCGGGTACAATGAGCAGTTCTTC.

There are many counts of this clonotype. The chain joins TRBV19 to TRBJ1-2, with D possibly being TRBD1 (6 bases). The germline CDR1 and CDR2 sequences are LNHDA and SQIVND (reference sequence). This CDR3 is 17 amino acids long. V was clipped by 6 bases and J by 4 bases, with 24 bases between them. This chain's CDR3 is CASRVTGQPLSGYGYTF. In DNA, the CDR3 is TGTGCCAGTAGAGTCACGGGACAACCCCTCTCCGGCTATGGCTACACCTTC.

As concerns this clonotype: A read error may explain this, as a much larger clone is one base away. The chain is built from TRBV5-1 and TRBJ2-7, with TRBD1 identical over 7 bases. Losses at the gene ends were 10 bases for V and 5 bases for J; bases not matched to a gene: 12. The CDR3 sequence is 13 residues long. The germline gives CDR1 SGHRS, CDR2 YFSETQ. The CDR3 nucleotides are TGCGCCGGCACGGGACAGCCGGAGGACGAGCAGTACTTC. This codes for CAGTGQPEDEQYF.

There are many counts of this clonotype. The chain combines TRBV12-3 or TRBV12-4 with TRBJ1-1, with 7 bases matching TRBD1. CDR3 length: 15 residues. V shed 3 bases and J 2 bases; nucleotides not matched to a gene: 6. CDR3 sequence (DNA): TGTGCCAGCAGTTTGCGTGGGACAGAAAACACTGAAGCTTTCTTT. It encodes CASSLRGTENTEAFF.

This clonotype was counted a few times. CDR3 residues: CASSPGSYTEAFF. CDR3 in DNA: TGTGCCAGCAGCCCCGGGTCTTACACTGAAGCTTTCTTT. The gene calls are TRBV12-3 or TRBV12-4 and TRBJ1-1, with no clear D. V was clipped by 6 bases and J by 3 bases, with 11 bases between them. The CDR3 length is 13 residues.

With respect to this clonotype: One end of the junction is discordant with germline, which a read error may explain. The genes are TRBV7-9 and TRBJ2-7, with no clear D. The CDR3 loop spans 11 amino acids. Per the germline V gene, CDR1 is SEHNR and CDR2 is FQNEAQ (reference sequence). The CDR3 coding sequence is TGTGCCAGCAGCCGAACAAGCGAGCAGTGCTTC. Residues: CASSRTSEQCF. The full variable domain, completed using reference TRBV7-9 and TRBJ2-7, is DTGVSQNPRHKITKRGQNVTFRCDPISEHNRLYWYRQTLGQGPEFLTYFQNEAQLEKSRLLSDRFSAERPKGSFSTLEIQRTEQGDSAMYLCASSRTSEQCFGPGTRLTVT.

In this sample, this clonotype turned up a few times. V usage is TRBV29-1 and J usage is TRBJ2-5; D is ambiguous. This CDR3 contains 13 residues. V was clipped by 8 bases and J by 5 bases, with 18 bases between them. Germline V lookup: CDR1 SQVTM, CDR2 ANQGSEA. CDR3 DNA: TGCAGCCTCTGGGATGGAACTGGGGAGACCCAGTACTTC. This translates into CSLWDGTGETQYF.

This sequence joins TRBV7-2 and TRBJ1-2; no firm D call. V dropped 4 bases and J dropped 4 bases, with 16 bases sitting between them. The germline CDR1 and CDR2 sequences are SGHTA and FQGNSA. The CDR3 is 15 residues long. CDR3 residues: CASSYGFSSLYGYTF. The DNA of the CDR3 is TGTGCCAGCAGCTACGGCTTTTCCTCCCTCTATGGCTACACCTTC.

This clonotype has just a few counts. The chain joins TRBV28 to TRBJ1-5, with a possible D match to TRBD1 (5 bases). Germline CDR1 and CDR2: MDHEN and SYDVKM. CDR3 length: 15 residues. The V end was cut by 5 bases, the J end by 2 bases, with 13 bases between. CDR3 protein: CASSRQTTGNQPQHF. CDR3 DNA sequence: TGTGCCAGCAGTCGACAGACAACTGGCAATCAGCCCCAGCATTTT.

V gene TRBV20-1 combines with J gene TRBJ1-5, with D perhaps matching TRBD1 (5 bases). Per germline, CDR1 DFQATT and CDR2 SNEGSKA (reference sequence). V lost 0 bases and J 7 bases, leaving 10 bases between the germline ends. The CDR3 sequence is 13 residues long. This chain's CDR3 is CSARDLGGQPQHF. CDR3 DNA: TGCAGTGCTAGAGATCTCGGGGGACAGCCCCAGCATTTT.

This clonotype appeared many times. V usage is TRBV9 and J usage is TRBJ2-7, with TRBD2 as a possible D gene (6 bases). V gave up 4 bases and J gave up 3 bases, with 14 bases separating them. Germline CDR1 reads SGDLS; CDR2 reads YYNGEE. The CDR3 is 14 residues long. The CDR3 sequence: CASSPRTDYYEQYF. The CDR3 DNA sequence: TGTGCCAGCAGCCCGCGGACGGACTACTACGAGCAGTACTTC.